The table lists the clone carrying this T cell receptor (beta chain) with many counts. Its specificity is unknown. TCRdb fed the 5' RACE reads into MiXCR, producing one record per CDR3 protein. The sample carries some 200,000 distinct CDR3 sequences, around 8% recorded once. The sample is drawn from a study of identical twins. V lost 5 bases and J 0 bases, leaving 5 bases between the germline ends. Germline V gives CDR1 MDHEN, CDR2 SYDVKM. The CDR3 loop spans 13 amino acids. Findings and limits, study-wide: Alpha sequences out of frame and shared by twins had excess low generation probability. Out-of-frame beta chain sequences displayed weaker excess sharing between twins.

The same specimen was also included in a second study, on yellow fever vaccine responses in identical twins.

The sample taken for sequencing was memory (CD45RO+) T cells sorted from blood. The sequence came from a woman aged 18-29 years in good health. The J gene is TRBJ2-4, the V gene TRBV28; no firm D call. The CDR3 loop reads CASSELAKNIQYF. The CDR3 nucleotides read TGTGCCAGCAGTGAATTAGCCAAAAACATTCAGTACTTC.